This T cell receptor (beta chain) was found in a study of blood T cell repertoires in COVID-19. Germline CDR1 and CDR2: SNHLY and FYNNEI. Trimming pared 6 bases from V and 7 bases from J, leaving 16 bases between. The CDR3 is 15 residues long. Method: immunoSEQ multiplex PCR; TCRdb's copy keeps in-frame clones and lacks some. The table lists 80,000 to 100,000 clones, around 84% of them singletons. This sequence originates from a woman older than 75 in a cohort sampled during active or convalescent COVID-19. The chain couples TRBV2 to TRBJ1-6, with D unresolved. The sample consisted of peripheral blood. The CDR3 sequence is CASSPPGIRNSPLHF. The CDR3 DNA follows: TGTGCCAGCAGCCCCCCCGGGATTCGGAATTCACCCCTCCACTTT.